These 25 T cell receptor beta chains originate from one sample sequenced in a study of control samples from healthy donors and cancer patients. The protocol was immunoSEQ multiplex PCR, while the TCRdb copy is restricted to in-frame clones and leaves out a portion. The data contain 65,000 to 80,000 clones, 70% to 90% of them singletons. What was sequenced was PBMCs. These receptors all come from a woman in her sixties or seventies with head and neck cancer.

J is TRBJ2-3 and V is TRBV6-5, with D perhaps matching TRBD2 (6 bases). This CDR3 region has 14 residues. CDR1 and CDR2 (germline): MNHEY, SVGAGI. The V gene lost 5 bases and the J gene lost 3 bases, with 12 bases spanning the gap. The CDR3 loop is CASSPHSGTDTQYF. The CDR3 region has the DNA TGTGCCAGCAGTCCACATAGCGGTACAGATACGCAGTATTTT.

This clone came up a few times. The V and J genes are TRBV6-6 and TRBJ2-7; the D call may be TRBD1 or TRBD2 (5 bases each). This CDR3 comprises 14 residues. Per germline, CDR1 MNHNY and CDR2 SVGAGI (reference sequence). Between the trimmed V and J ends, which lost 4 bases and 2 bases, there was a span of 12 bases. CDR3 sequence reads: CASSFGTTPYEQYF. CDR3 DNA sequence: TGTGCCAGCAGTTTCGGGACCACTCCCTACGAGCAGTACTTC.

CDR3 sequence reads: CASSLHGRGNTQYF. The CDR3 nucleotides read TGTGCCAGCAGTTTACACGGGAGGGGGAATACGCAGTATTTT. V gene TRBV28 combines with J gene TRBJ2-3; 8 bases are shared with TRBD2. This CDR3 spans 14 amino acids. Losses at the gene ends were 2 bases for V and 7 bases for J; bases not matched to a gene: 5. Per germline, CDR1 MDHEN and CDR2 SYDVKM. The full variable domain, with the rest looked up from reference TRBV28 and TRBJ2-3, is DVKVTQSSRYLVKRTGEKVFLECVQDMDHENMFWYRQDPGLGLRLIYFSYDVKMKEKGDIPEGYSVSREKKERFSLILESASTNQTSMYLCASSLHGRGNTQYFGPGTRLTVL.

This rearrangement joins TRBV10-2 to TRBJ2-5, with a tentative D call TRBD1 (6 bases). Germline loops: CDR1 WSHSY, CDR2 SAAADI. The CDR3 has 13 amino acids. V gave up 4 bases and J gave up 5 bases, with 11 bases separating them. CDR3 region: CASSGGGGETQYF. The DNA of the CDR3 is TGCGCCAGCAGTGGTGGGGGCGGGGAGACCCAGTACTTC.

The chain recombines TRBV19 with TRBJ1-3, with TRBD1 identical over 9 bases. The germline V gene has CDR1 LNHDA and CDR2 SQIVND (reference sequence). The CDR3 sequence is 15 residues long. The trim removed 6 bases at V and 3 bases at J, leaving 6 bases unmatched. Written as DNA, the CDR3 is TGTGCCAGTAGCGAGGACAGGGGTTTTGGAAACACCATATATTTT. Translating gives CASSEDRGFGNTIYF.

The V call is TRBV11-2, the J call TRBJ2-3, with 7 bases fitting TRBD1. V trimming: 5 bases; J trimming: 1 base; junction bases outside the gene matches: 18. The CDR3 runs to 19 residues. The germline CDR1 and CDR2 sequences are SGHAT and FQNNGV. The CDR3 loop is CASSTDQSLTGSGTDTQYF. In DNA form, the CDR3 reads TGTGCCAGCAGCACCGACCAATCACTGACAGGGTCGGGCACAGATACGCAGTATTTT.

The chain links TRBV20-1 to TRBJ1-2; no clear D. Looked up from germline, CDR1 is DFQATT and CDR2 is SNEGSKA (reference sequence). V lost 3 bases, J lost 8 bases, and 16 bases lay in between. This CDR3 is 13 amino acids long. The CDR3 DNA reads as TGCAGTGCTAGTCCTCGCTCTGAGTGGGGCTACACCTTC. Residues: CSASPRSEWGYTF.

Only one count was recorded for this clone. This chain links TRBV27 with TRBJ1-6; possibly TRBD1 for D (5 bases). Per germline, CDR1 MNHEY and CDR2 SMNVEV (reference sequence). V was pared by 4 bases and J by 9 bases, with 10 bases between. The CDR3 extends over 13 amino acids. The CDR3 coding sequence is TGTGCCAGCAGTTCAGGGATAGGTTCACCCCTCCACTTT. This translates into CASSSGIGSPLHF.

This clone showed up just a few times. CDR3 sequence (DNA): TGCGCCAGCAGCCCTAGGTCTCAGGGTGGAGATTCACCCCTCCACTTT. This translates into CASSPRSQGGDSPLHF. This sequence joins TRBV5-1 and TRBJ1-6, with D tentatively TRBD1 (5 bases). Germline CDR1 is SGHRS and CDR2 is YFSETQ. CDR3 size: 16 residues. Trimming pared 4 bases from V and 8 bases from J, leaving 19 bases between. The whole variable domain, filled in from reference TRBV5-1 and TRBJ1-6, reads KAGVTQTPRYLIKTRGQQVTLSCSPISGHRSVSWYQQTPGQGLQFLFEYFSETQRNKGNFPGRFSGRQFSNSRSEMNVSTLELGDSALYLCASSPRSQGGDSPLHFGNGTRLTVT.

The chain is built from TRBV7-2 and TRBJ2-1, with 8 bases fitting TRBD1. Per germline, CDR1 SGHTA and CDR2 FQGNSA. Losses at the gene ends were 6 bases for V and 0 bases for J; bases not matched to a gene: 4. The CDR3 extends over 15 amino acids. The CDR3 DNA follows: TGTGCCAGCAGTTTTGGGACAGGCTCCTACAATGAGCAGTTCTTC. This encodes CASSFGTGSYNEQFF.

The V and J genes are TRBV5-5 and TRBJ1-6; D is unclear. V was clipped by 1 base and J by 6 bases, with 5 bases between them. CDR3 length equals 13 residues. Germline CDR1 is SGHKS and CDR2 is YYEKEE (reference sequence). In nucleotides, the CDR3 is TGTGCCAGCAGCTTGCTGGGTAATTCACCCCTCCACTTT. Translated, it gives CASSLLGNSPLHF.

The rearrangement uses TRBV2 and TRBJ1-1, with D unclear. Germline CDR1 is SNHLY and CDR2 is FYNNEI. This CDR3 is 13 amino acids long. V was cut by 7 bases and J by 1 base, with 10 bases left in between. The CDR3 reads CASKVTGNTEAFF. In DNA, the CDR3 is TGTGCCAGCAAAGTGACCGGGAACACTGAAGCTTTCTTT.

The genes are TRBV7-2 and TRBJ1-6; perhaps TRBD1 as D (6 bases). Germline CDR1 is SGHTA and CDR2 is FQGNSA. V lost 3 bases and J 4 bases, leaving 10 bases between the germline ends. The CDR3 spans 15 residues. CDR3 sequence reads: CASSLRRGYNSPLHF. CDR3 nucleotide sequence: TGTGCCAGCAGCTTGAGGAGGGGGTATAATTCACCCCTCCACTTT.

CDR3 nucleotide sequence: TGCAGCGTTGAAACAGGAATGAAAGAGACCCAGTACTTC. Its translation is CSVETGMKETQYF. This rearrangement joins TRBV29-1 to TRBJ2-5, with a possible D match to TRBD1 (5 bases). The germline gives CDR1 SQVTM, CDR2 ANQGSEA. V shed 2 bases and J shed 3 bases, with 10 bases lying between them. CDR3 length: 13 residues.

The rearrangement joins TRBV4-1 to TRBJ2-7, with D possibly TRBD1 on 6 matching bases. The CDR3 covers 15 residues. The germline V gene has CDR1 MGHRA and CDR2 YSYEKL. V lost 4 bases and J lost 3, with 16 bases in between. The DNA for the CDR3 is TGCGCCAGCAGCCTAGGTATGGCAGGGGTCTACGAGCAGTACTTC. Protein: CASSLGMAGVYEQYF.

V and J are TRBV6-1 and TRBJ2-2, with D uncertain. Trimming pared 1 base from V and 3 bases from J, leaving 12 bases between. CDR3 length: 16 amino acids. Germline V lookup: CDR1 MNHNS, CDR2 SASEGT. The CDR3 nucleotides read TGTGCCAGCAGTGAAGGGCGGCTTGGGGACACCGGGGAGCTGTTTTTT. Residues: CASSEGRLGDTGELFF.

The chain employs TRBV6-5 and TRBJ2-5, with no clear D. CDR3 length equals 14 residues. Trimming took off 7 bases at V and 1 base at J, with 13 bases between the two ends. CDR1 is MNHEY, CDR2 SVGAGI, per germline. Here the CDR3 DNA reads TGTGCCAGCACCCAGCACCACAGCCAAGAGACCCAGTACTTC. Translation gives CASTQHHSQETQYF.

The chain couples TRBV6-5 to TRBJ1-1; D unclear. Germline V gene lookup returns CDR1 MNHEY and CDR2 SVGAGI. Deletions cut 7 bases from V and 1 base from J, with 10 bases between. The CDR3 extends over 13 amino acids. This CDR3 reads CASIKDRNTEAFF. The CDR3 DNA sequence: TGTGCCAGCATAAAGGACCGGAACACTGAAGCTTTCTTT.

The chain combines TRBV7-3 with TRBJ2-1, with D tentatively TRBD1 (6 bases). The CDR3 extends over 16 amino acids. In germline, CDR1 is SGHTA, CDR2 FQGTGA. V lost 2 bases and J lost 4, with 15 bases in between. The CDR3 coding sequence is TGTGCCAGCAGCTTATTTGGACAGAGAGCTTACAATGAGCAGTTCTTC. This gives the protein CASSLFGQRAYNEQFF.

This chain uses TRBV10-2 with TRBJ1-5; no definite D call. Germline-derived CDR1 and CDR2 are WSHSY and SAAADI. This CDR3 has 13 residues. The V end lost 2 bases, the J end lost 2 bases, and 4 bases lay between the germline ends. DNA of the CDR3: TGCGCCAGCAGTGAGCTCGGCAATCAGCCCCAGCATTTT. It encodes CASSELGNQPQHF.

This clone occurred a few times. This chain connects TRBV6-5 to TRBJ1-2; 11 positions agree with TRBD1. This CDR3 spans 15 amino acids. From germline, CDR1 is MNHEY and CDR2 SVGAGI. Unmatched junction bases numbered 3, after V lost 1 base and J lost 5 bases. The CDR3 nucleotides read TGTGCCAGCAGTTACTGGGACAGGGGGAGGTATGGCTACACCTTC. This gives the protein CASSYWDRGRYGYTF.

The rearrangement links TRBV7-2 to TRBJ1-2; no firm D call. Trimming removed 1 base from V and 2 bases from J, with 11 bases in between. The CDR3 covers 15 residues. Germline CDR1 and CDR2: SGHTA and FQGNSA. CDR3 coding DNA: TGTGCCAGCAGCTTAGTGTCCAGGCAGAACTATGGCTACACCTTC. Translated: CASSLVSRQNYGYTF.

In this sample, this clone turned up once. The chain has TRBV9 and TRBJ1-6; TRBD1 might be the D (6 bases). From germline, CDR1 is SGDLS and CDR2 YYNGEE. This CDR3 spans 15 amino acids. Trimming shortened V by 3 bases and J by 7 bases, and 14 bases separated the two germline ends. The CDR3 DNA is TGTGCCAGCAGCGCGACGGGACAAATAAATTCACCCCTCCACTTT. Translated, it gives CASSATGQINSPLHF.

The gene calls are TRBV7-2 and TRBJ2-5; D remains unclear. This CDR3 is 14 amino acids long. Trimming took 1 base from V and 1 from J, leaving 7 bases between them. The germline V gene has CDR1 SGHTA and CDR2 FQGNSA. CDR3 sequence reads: CASSLVSSQETQYF. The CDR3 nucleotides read TGTGCCAGCAGCTTAGTTTCTAGCCAAGAGACCCAGTACTTC. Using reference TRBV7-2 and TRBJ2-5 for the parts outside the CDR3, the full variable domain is GAGVSQSPSNKVTEKGKDVELRCDPISGHTALYWYRQSLGQGLEFLIYFQGNSAPDKSGLPSDRFSAERTGGSVSTLTIQRTQQEDSAVYLCASSLVSSQETQYFGPGTRLLVL.

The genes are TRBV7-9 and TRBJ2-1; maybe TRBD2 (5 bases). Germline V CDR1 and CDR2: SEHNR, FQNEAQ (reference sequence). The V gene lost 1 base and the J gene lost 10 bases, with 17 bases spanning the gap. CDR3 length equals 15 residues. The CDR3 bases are TGTGCCAGCAGCTTAGGGGAGAACCCCCGCACGGAGCAGTTCTTC. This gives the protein CASSLGENPRTEQFF.